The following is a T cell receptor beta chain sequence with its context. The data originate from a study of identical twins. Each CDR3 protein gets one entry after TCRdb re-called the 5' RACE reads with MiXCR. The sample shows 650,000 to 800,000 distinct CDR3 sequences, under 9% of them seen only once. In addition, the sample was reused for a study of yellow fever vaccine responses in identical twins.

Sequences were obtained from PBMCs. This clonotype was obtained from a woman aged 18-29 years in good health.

The CDR3 DNA reads TGTGCCAGCAGCTCCCCTACCCGCCTAGCGGGAGGTAACTACAATGAGCAGTTCTTC. Translating it yields CASSSPTRLAGGNYNEQFF. The genes are TRBV11-1 and TRBJ2-1, with 11 bases fitting TRBD2. The CDR3 sequence is 19 residues long. The germline V gene encodes CDR1 SGHAT and CDR2 FQDESV (reference sequence). Trimming removed 4 bases from V and 3 bases from J; junction bases left unmatched: 14.